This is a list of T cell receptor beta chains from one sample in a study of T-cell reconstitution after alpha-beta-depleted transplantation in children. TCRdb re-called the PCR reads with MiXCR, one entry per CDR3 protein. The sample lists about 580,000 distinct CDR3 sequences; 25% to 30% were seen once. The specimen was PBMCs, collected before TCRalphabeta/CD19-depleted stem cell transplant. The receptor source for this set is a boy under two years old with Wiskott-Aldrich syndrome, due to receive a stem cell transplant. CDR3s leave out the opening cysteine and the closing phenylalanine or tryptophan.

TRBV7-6 ASSSGGEFRSEAF
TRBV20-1 SARYVVSEQY
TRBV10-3 AISANKVSDEQF
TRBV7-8 ASSLTRLPLQY
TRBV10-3 AISSGTSGSPTYEQF
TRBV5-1 ASSVQGADTEAF
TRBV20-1 SARGWGGDQPQH
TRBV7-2 ASSLRRGRYNEQF
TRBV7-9 ASSLRDQETQY
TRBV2 ASRKTASSTDTQY
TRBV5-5 ASSFQQVPYNEQF
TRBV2 ASSAEGLITDTQY
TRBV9 ASSAGTVLGNTQY
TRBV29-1 SVGGAAEAF
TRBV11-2 ASSTRLAGGPYNEQF
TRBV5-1 ASSLSSSGANVLT
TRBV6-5 ASRNSDSYEQY
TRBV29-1 SVEGTEAF
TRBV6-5 ASSYSEGNTEAF
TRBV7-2 ASSPLAGTSSYEQY
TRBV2 ASKVDAGGFRETQY
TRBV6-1 ASRTGTGSKETQY
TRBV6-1 ASTTDLGRITDTQY
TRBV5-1 ASSPGGVSYEQY
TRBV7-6 ASSNGLAAYNEQF